This T cell receptor beta chain is drawn from a study of beta chain features in type 1 diabetes. Study at large: Similarity in age, gender and cell yields was seen between patients and healthy donors. Examined across all samples were roughly 100 million sorted cells. Findings of the study overall: Moderate yet significant TCRB CDR3 shortening was seen in Type 1 diabetes patients in all four CD4+ subsets. HLA influence on TCRB rearrangement stayed unresolved here.

What was sequenced were expressed TCRB transcripts, since all of the isolated RNA had been reverse transcribed. Sequencing used immunoSEQ multiplex PCR; TCRdb keeps in-frame clones, though not all of them. The table lists roughly 730,000 clones, around an eighth of them singletons. This clone was counted between two and nine times. Its antigen remains unidentified. A CD45RO/CCR7/CD25/CD127/CD95/CD27 panel sorted naive, central memory, regulatory and stem cell-like memory CD4+ cells. This TCR derives from a man between 18 and 29 years old with type 1 diabetes. The sequenced material came from naive CD4+ T cells from blood.

CDR3 sequence reads: CAWSFSTDTQYF. The CDR3 nucleotides are TGTGCCTGGAGTTTCAGCACAGATACGCAGTATTTT. The chain recombines TRBV30 with TRBJ2-3; D gene ambiguous. CDR3 length equals 12 residues. V gave up 2 bases and J gave up 0 bases, with 3 bases separating them. CDR1 is GTSNPN, CDR2 SVGIG, per germline (reference sequence).